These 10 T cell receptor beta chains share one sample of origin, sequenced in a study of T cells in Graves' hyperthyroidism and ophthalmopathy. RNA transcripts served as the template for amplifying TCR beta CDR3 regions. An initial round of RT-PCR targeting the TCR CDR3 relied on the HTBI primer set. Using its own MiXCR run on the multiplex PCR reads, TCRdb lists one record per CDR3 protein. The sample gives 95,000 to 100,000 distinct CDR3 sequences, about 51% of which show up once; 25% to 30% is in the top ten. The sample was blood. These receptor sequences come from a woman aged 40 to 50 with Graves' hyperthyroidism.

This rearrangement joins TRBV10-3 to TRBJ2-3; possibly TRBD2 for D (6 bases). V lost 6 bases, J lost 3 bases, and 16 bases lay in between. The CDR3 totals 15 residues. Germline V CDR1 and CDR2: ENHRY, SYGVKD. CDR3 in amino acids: CAIRGRPAGTDTQYF. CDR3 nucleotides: TGTGCCATCAGGGGACGGCCGGCGGGGACAGATACGCAGTATTTT.

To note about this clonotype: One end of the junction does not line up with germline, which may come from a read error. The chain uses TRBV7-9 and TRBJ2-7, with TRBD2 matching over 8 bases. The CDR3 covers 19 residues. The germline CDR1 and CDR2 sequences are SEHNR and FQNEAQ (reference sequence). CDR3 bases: TGCGCCAGCAGCCCCCGAACTAGCGGCAATTATTTTGACTCCTACGAGCAGTACTTC. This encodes CASSPRTSGNYFDSYEQYF.

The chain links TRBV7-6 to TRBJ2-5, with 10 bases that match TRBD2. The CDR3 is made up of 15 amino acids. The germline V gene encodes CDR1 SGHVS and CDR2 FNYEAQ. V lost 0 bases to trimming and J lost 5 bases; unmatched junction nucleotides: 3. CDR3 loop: CASSLAGTSVETQYF. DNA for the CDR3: TGTGCCAGCAGCTTAGCAGGGACTAGCGTGGAGACCCAGTACTTC.

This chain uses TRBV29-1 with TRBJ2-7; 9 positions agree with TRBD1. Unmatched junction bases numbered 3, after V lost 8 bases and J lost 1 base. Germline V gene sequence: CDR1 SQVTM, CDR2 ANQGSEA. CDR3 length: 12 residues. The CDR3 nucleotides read TGCAGCTTGGACAGGGGATCCTACGAGCAGTACTTC. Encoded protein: CSLDRGSYEQYF.

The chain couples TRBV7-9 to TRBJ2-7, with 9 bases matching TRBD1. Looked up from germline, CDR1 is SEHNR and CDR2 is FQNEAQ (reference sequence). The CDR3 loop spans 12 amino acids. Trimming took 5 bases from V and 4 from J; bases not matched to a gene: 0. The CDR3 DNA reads TGTGCCAGCAGCGGACAGGGGTACGAGCAGTACTTC. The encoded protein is CASSGQGYEQYF.

CDR3 region: CAPPARRLAGGQETQYF. The DNA for the CDR3 is TGTGCGCCACCAGCCCGCCGACTAGCGGGAGGACAAGAGACCCAGTACTTC. The chain recombines TRBV15 with TRBJ2-5; 13 bases line up with TRBD2. The germline gives CDR1 LNHNV, CDR2 YYDKDF (reference sequence). The CDR3 has 17 residues.

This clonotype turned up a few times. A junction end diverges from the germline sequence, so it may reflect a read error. CDR3 amino acids: CASSQATRGGSWILSYEQYF. In DNA form, the CDR3 reads TGCGCCAGCAGCCAGGCCACGCGGGGGGGGAGTTGGATTTTGTCCTACGAGCAGTACTTC. V gene TRBV7-2 combines with J gene TRBJ2-7; TRBD2 aligns across 9 bases. The CDR3 has 20 residues. The germline V gene encodes CDR1 SGHTA and CDR2 FQGNSA.

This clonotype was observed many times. The CDR3 region is CASSSVQGWGEKLFF. Here the CDR3 DNA reads TGTGCCAGCAGCTCAGTCCAGGGTTGGGGTGAAAAACTGTTTTTT. The rearrangement links TRBV7-8 to TRBJ1-4; D might be TRBD1 (5 bases). Germline V lookup: CDR1 SGHVS, CDR2 FQNEAQ. The CDR3 runs to 15 residues. The germline V and J ends were trimmed by 4 bases and 7 bases, with 16 bases remaining between them.

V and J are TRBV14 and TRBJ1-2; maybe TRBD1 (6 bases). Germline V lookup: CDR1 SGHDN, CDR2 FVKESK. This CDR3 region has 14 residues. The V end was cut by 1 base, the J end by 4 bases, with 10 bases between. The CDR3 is CASSQGRGSYGYTF. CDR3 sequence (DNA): TGTGCCAGCAGCCAAGGCAGGGGATCCTATGGCTACACCTTC.

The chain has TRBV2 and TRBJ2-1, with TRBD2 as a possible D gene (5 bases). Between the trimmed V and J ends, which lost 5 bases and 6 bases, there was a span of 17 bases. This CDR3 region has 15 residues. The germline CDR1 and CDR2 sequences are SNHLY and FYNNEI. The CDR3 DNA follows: TGTGCCAGCAGTCTGGACTCCCAACGGGTCAATGAGCAGTTCTTC. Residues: CASSLDSQRVNEQFF.